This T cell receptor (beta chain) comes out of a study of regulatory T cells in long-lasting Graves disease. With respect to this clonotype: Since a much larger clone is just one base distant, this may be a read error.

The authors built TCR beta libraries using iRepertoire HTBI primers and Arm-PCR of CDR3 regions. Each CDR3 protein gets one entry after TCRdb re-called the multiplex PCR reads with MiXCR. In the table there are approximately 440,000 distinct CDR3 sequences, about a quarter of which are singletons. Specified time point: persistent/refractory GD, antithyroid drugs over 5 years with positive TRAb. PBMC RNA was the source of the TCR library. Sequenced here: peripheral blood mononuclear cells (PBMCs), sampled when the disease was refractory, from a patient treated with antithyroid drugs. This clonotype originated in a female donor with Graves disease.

CDR3 amino acids: CASSLEVYEQYF. The CDR3, as DNA: TGTGCCAGCAGCTTAGAGGTCTACGAGCAGTACTTC. This rearrangement joins TRBV7-2 to TRBJ2-7; D unclear. The CDR3 consists of 12 residues. Germline-derived CDR1 and CDR2 are SGHTA and FQGNSA. V shed 1 base and J shed 3 bases, with 4 bases lying between them. The whole variable domain, filled in from reference TRBV7-2 and TRBJ2-7, reads GAGVSQSPSNKVTEKGKDVELRCDPISGHTALYWYRQSLGQGLEFLIYFQGNSAPDKSGLPSDRFSAERTGGSVSTLTIQRTQQEDSAVYLCASSLEVYEQYFGPGTRLTVT.